These 11 T cell receptor beta chains share one sample of origin, sequenced in a study of shared clonotypes between healthy human individuals. Method: immunoSEQ multiplex PCR; TCRdb's copy keeps in-frame clones and lacks some. The sample contains around 1.5 million clones, around 98% of which appear only once. Sequenced: naive CD4+ T cells sorted from blood. Subset reported: CD45RA+ positively selected. These receptors originate from a man under 40 in good health.

The CDR3 here is CAISLAGGTDTQYF. CDR3 nucleotides: TGTGCCATCAGCCTAGCGGGTGGCACAGATACGCAGTATTTT. This chain joins TRBV10-3 and TRBJ2-3; TRBD2 aligns across 8 bases. V gave up 6 bases and J gave up 1 base; unmatched junction bases: 3. This CDR3 region has 14 residues. The germline V gene has CDR1 ENHRY and CDR2 SYGVKD.

The chain is built from TRBV28 and TRBJ1-2, with TRBD1 matching over 7 bases. Germline assignment: CDR1 MDHEN and CDR2 SYDVKM. The length of the CDR3 is 14 residues. J was trimmed by 4 bases and V by 2 bases; bases with no gene match: 4. CDR3 loop: CASSLVDRAYGYTF. In DNA, the CDR3 is TGTGCCAGCAGTTTAGTAGACAGGGCCTATGGCTACACCTTC.

The V gene is TRBV11-3, the J gene TRBJ2-3; D could derive from TRBD1 or TRBD2 (5 bases each). Trimming cost V 3 bases and J 5 bases, with 6 bases left between them. Germline CDR1 and CDR2: SGHNT and YENEEA. This CDR3 has 12 amino acids. This chain's CDR3 is CASSFGGDTQYF. The CDR3 nucleotides read TGTGCCAGCAGCTTTGGGGGAGATACGCAGTATTTT.

V gene TRBV6-1 combines with J gene TRBJ2-3; D ambiguous. The germline V and J ends were trimmed by 2 bases and 2 bases, with 14 bases remaining between them. In germline, CDR1 is MNHNS, CDR2 SASEGT. The CDR3 totals 16 residues. CDR3: CASSERTDWYTDTQYF. The CDR3 DNA reads as TGTGCCAGCAGTGAACGAACAGACTGGTACACAGATACGCAGTATTTT.

CDR3 loop: CASSRDGYGYTF. The CDR3 coding sequence is TGTGCCAGCAGCAGGGATGGCTATGGCTACACCTTC. The rearrangement joins TRBV9 to TRBJ1-2; D unresolved. There are 12 residues in the CDR3. Deletions cut 4 bases from V and 4 bases from J, with 8 bases between. Germline assignment: CDR1 SGDLS and CDR2 YYNGEE.

The chain has TRBV19 and TRBJ2-1, with TRBD2 matching 16 bases. This CDR3 has 17 amino acids. V gave up 9 bases and J gave up 9 bases; unmatched junction bases: 14. The germline V gene has CDR1 LNHDA and CDR2 SQIVND (reference sequence). The chain's CDR3 is CASGGLAGGPVIREQFF. The CDR3 nucleotides read TGTGCCAGCGGGGGACTAGCGGGAGGGCCAGTAATCCGTGAGCAGTTCTTC. Full variable domain (missing parts from reference TRBV19 and TRBJ2-1): DGGITQSPKYLFRKEGQNVTLSCEQNLNHDAMYWYRQDPGQGLRLIYYSQIVNDFQKGDIAEGYSVSREKKESFPLTVTSAQKNPTAFYLCASGGLAGGPVIREQFFGPGTRLTVL.

This chain links TRBV19 with TRBJ2-5; the match to TRBD2 covers 7 bases. The CDR3 is 15 residues long. Trimming removed 4 bases from V and 5 bases from J; junction bases left unmatched: 10. From germline, CDR1 is LNHDA and CDR2 SQIVND (reference sequence). The CDR3 DNA follows: TGTGCCAGTAGTAGGAACAGCGGGGAGTTGGAGACCCAGTACTTC. This translates into CASSRNSGELETQYF.

Of note for this clone: The sample has other DNA sequences that encode this CDR3 too. The genes are TRBV9 and TRBJ2-1; TRBD1 matches at 7 bases. The CDR3 extends over 14 amino acids. Germline CDR1 SGDLS, CDR2 YYNGEE. After removal of 1 base from V and 5 bases from J, the junction contained 3 bases not matched to a gene. The CDR3 nucleotides read TGTGCCAGCAGCGTAACAGGGGCGAACAATGAGCAGTTCTTC. Protein: CASSVTGANNEQFF.

This chain connects TRBV19 to TRBJ1-2; D remains ambiguous. Germline CDR1 is LNHDA and CDR2 is SQIVND (reference sequence). This CDR3 spans 12 amino acids. Trimming removed 7 bases from V and 2 bases from J, with 8 bases in between. This CDR3 reads CASNGGNYGYTF. The CDR3 DNA reads as TGTGCCAGTAACGGCGGAAACTATGGCTACACCTTC.

The gene calls are TRBV5-6 and TRBJ2-1; 10 nucleotides match TRBD2. This CDR3 comprises 14 residues. V lost 1 base, J lost 12 bases, and 7 bases stayed unmatched. Germline V gene data show CDR1 as SGHDT and CDR2 as YYEEEE. The CDR3 DNA reads TGTGCCAGCAGCTTGCCTAGCGGGAGTGTTGTGCAGTTCTTC. This translates into CASSLPSGSVVQFF. Drawing the rest from reference TRBV5-6 and TRBJ2-1, the complete variable domain is DAGVTQSPTHLIKTRGQQVTLRCSPKSGHDTVSWYQQALGQGPQFIFQYYEEEERQRGNFPDRFSGHQFPNYSSELNVNALLLGDSALYLCASSLPSGSVVQFFGPGTRLTVL.

The V call is TRBV28, the J call TRBJ1-2; 8 bases match TRBD1. V shed 6 bases, J shed 4 bases, and the junction held 4 bases outside the gene matches. Germline CDR1 and CDR2: MDHEN and SYDVKM. The CDR3 extends over 13 amino acids. CDR3 sequence (DNA): TGTGCCAGCAGGGGACAGGCTTTCTATGGCTACACCTTC. This codes for CASRGQAFYGYTF.